The clone carrying this TCR beta chain counts as medium-sized. Its antigen is undetermined. The sample originates from a study of spatial heterogeneity in lung cancer. Whole-study results and caveats: Expanded tumor TCRs that were ubiquitous appeared in blood more at resection than follow-up.

Time point here: sample taken at primary tumor resection. Whole RNA, isolated from tumor, nontumor lung or frozen PBMC, was sequenced without prior sorting. CDR1 SGHRS and CDR2 YFSETQ come from the germline V gene. The V end lost 4 bases, the J end lost 7 bases, and 15 bases lay between the germline ends. This CDR3 contains 14 residues. The study tagged each TCR cDNA molecule with a unique molecular identifier. A single record per CDR3 protein comes from TCRdb applying MiXCR to the 5' RACE reads. The sample holds some 13,000 distinct CDR3 sequences; about 13% are singletons and the top ten take roughly 2.6%.

This receptor was taken from a female donor with early-stage non-small cell lung cancer. The V call is TRBV5-1, the J call TRBJ2-1; D ambiguous. Specimen: PBMCs, collected at surgery. The DNA of the CDR3 is TGCGCCAGCAGCCCCAGAGGTGTAGATAATGAGCAGTTCTTC. This sequence encodes CASSPRGVDNEQFF.